Listed below are T cell receptor beta chains from one sample, sequenced in a study of cytomegalovirus exposure and HLA in healthy donors. The table came from immunoSEQ multiplex PCR; TCRdb's copy has only in-frame clones and leaves some out. With over 150,000 clones in the sample, the ten largest clones hold roughly 0.7%. The specimen was PBMCs. The receptors stem from a boy aged 5-17 years in good health and CMV-seronegative. Each CDR3 is given with its conserved first and last residue. A D gene is named only where the DNA matches it firmly.

>TRBJ2-7|TRBV6-1|-
TGTGCCAGCAGTGAAAGTTGGGCTAGAGGGGGCTACGAGCAGTACTTC
CASSESWARGGYEQYF
>TRBJ1-1|TRBV6-5|-
TGTGCCAGCAGTTACTACGACAGGAACACTGAAGCTTTCTTT
CASSYYDRNTEAFF
>TRBJ2-7|TRBV7-2|-
TGTGCCAGCAGCTTAGGGTTAGGCGGGGTCACTGTCTCCTACGAGCAGTACTTC
CASSLGLGGVTVSYEQYF
>TRBJ2-2|TRBV5-1|-
TGCGCCAGCAGCTTGTTCTCTAGCATGAACACCGGGGAGCTGTTTTTT
CASSLFSSMNTGELFF
>TRBJ1-2|TRBV11-2|-
TGTGCCAGCAGGGGAGGATACTATGGCTACACCTTC
CASRGGYYGYTF
>TRBJ2-2|TRBV7-9|-
TGTGCCAGCAGCCCGACAGGGAACACCGGGGAGCTGTTTTTT
CASSPTGNTGELFF
>TRBJ1-1|TRBV23-1|-
TGCGCCAGTACTCCCCACGGGAAGAACACTGAAGCTTTCTTT
CASTPHGKNTEAFF
>TRBJ2-7|TRBV2|TRBD1
TGTGCCAGCAGCCGAAATGGACAGGGTTTGCTAAACGAGCAGTACTTC
CASSRNGQGLLNEQYF
>TRBJ1-1|TRBV10-1|TRBD1
TGCGCCAGCAGGCCGGGACAGGCGGACACTGAAGCTTTCTTT
CASRPGQADTEAFF
>TRBJ2-7|TRBV5-1|TRBD1
TGCGCCAGCAGCTTCAGGGACAGGGGACGCGAGCAGTACTTC
CASSFRDRGREQYF
>TRBJ1-3|TRBV15|-
TGTGCCACCAGCAGCGCTCGAGGGACTTCCACTGGAAACACCATATATTTT
CATSSARGTSTGNTIYF
>TRBJ1-4|TRBV19|TRBD1
TGTGCCAGTAGTCCGGCCCGGACAGGGGAAAAACTGTTTTTT
CASSPARTGEKLFF
>TRBJ2-7|TRBV5-1|TRBD1
TGCGCCAGCAGCTTGGGGGACAGCTGGGGCTACGAGCAGTACTTC
CASSLGDSWGYEQYF
>TRBJ2-1|TRBV18|-
TGTGCCAGCTCACCTGCCAGGGGACGAATAATTACATACAATGAGCAGTTCTTC
CASSPARGRIITYNEQFF
>TRBJ2-2|TRBV6-4|-
TGTGCCAGCATGAGGACTCGGGACTCTTCTGGCGGGGAGCTGTTTTTT
CASMRTRDSSGGELFF
>TRBJ1-2|TRBV6-1|-
TGTGCCAGCAGTGATAGTAGGGCGGGCTATGGCTACACCTTC
CASSDSRAGYGYTF
>TRBJ1-1|TRBV27|-
TGTGCCAGCAGTTTGGGGGGGGACACTGAAGCTTTCTTT
CASSLGGDTEAFF
>TRBJ2-3|TRBV6-6|TRBD2
TGTGCCAGCACCCCGTGGGGCGGGGGAACAGATACGCAGTATTTT
CASTPWGGGTDTQYF
>TRBJ1-3|TRBV7-3|-
TGTGCCAGCAGCCCCGGAGCAGGGATGTCTGGAAACACCATATATTTT
CASSPGAGMSGNTIYF
>TRBJ2-1|TRBV6-4|TRBD2
TGTGCCGGTAAAGGAAGGCGGGGGGGCCGAAATGAGCAGTTCTTC
CAGKGRRGGRNEQFF
>TRBJ1-5|TRBV10-2|TRBD1
TGCGCCAGCAGTGACCAGGGGGCGGGTCAGCCCCAGCATTTT
CASSDQGAGQPQHF
>TRBJ2-7|TRBV2|-
TGTGCCAGCATAAGCGAGGTGCCCTACGAGCAGTACTTC
CASISEVPYEQYF